The present T cell receptor beta chain was sequenced within a study of vaccination and CD4 T cells after COVID-19. Treatment specified: 10-day PBMC culture with coronavirus spike peptide pools or control peptides (ViraFEST assay). The CDR3 has 13 amino acids. The germline V and J ends were trimmed by 7 bases and 6 bases, with 16 bases remaining between them. CDR1 and CDR2 from the germline V gene are DFQATT and SNEGSKA (reference sequence). A remark on this clonotype: Its target is unknown.

With the Oncomine TCR Beta short-read assay, DNA from cultured CD4+ T cells was sequenced. TCRdb itself ran the PCR reads through MiXCR, one entry per CDR3 protein. Of over 15,000 distinct CDR3 sequences listed, about two fifths are singletons. The sequencing here drew on CD4+ T cells from blood, cultured in vitro, taken before SARS-CoV-2 vaccination. The V gene is TRBV20-1, the J gene TRBJ2-1; the D gene is possibly TRBD2 (5 bases). The source is a human donor who had recovered from COVID-19. CDR3 sequence reads: CSGDATTSNEQFF. The CDR3 nucleotides read TGCAGTGGTGACGCGACTACGTCCAATGAGCAGTTCTTC.